The rows below give T cell receptor beta chains drawn from one sample of a study of T cells in Graves' hyperthyroidism and ophthalmopathy. TCRdb ran MiXCR on the multiplex PCR reads and lists one entry per CDR3 protein. The sample includes around 300,000 distinct CDR3 sequences, roughly an eighth of them seen just once. The material sequenced was blood. These receptors originate from a woman aged 40 to 50 with Graves' ophthalmopathy. The CDR3 runs from the conserved cysteine through the conserved F or W. A clone size is listed for some rows: how often the clone was seen (once, few, many), or a class if it is expanded.

clone_size v_call cdr3_aa
. TRBV11-3 CASSTPQGSSYNSPLHF
many TRBV12-3/TRBV12-4 CASSIAGLTDYEQYF
many TRBV7-8 CASSPRGTGVTEQFF
. TRBV5-6 CASSLFREGQGNEQFF
few TRBV7-9 CASSPTSGESYEQYF
many TRBV30 CAWSAGTGGSPLHF
many TRBV20-1 CSASSRQGADGYTF
many TRBV24-1 CATSASGSDYNEQFF
many TRBV27 CASSLKGHGNTIYF
many TRBV6-2/TRBV6-3 CASRGLAGGLGEQFF
. TRBV19 CASSMAGGETQYF
. TRBV30 CAWSPGVGDQPQHF
many TRBV20-1 CSANNDGAGGVTYEQYF
. TRBV19 CASRSQNTIYNEQFF
once TRBV4-2 CASSQIGTDSGRNEQFF
. TRBV20-1 CSARDVGGSYEQYF
. TRBV20-1 CSAHKTSGSSYNEQFF
many TRBV12-3/TRBV12-4 CASSFVRGVGYTF
. TRBV20-1 CSAMGPGDTIYF
. TRBV13 CASSAILAGDEQYF
many TRBV6-1 CASSPILTGAYNQPQHF
. TRBV4-2 CASSAATQGYTEAFF